Included here is one TCR beta chain sequence, with context. Its specificity is not known. The sample originates from a study of shared clonotypes between healthy human individuals. Broader study findings: Sampling was confined to blood; repertoires within tissues likely differ.

Trimming stripped 2 bases from V and 1 base from J, with 11 bases between. The CDR3 totals 15 residues. CDR1 is SEHNR and CDR2 is FQNEAQ in the germline V gene (reference sequence). Those who donated, Caucasian adults without exception, all lived in Nashville, Tennessee. Unsorted samples relied on tens of millions of PBMCs, which served as the source of genomic DNA. Per the authors' pipeline: Filtering differed because ImmunoSEQ produced junction-only sequences that carried no quality scores. The repertoire was sequenced with immunoSEQ multiplex PCR; TCRdb's copy has only in-frame clones and lacks some. V and J calls and clone size come straight from that table; D and trimming were deduced from the DNA. Of fewer than 600,000 clones in the sample, 60% to 80% were seen once.

This chain uses TRBV7-9 with TRBJ1-1, with a tentative D call TRBD1 (5 bases). The receptor's source is a woman aged 40 to 50 in good health. Some clones in this sample may be carry-over from other donors' samples. Specimen: PBMCs. CDR3 sequence reads: CASSLRQGGNTEAFF. The CDR3 DNA reads TGTGCCAGCAGCTTACGGCAGGGAGGGAACACTGAAGCTTTCTTT. Filled out from reference TRBV7-9 and TRBJ1-1, the complete variable domain reads DTGVSQNPRHKITKRGQNVTFRCDPISEHNRLYWYRQTLGQGPEFLTYFQNEAQLEKSRLLSDRFSAERPKGSFSTLEIQRTEQGDSAMYLCASSLRQGGNTEAFFGQGTRLTVV.